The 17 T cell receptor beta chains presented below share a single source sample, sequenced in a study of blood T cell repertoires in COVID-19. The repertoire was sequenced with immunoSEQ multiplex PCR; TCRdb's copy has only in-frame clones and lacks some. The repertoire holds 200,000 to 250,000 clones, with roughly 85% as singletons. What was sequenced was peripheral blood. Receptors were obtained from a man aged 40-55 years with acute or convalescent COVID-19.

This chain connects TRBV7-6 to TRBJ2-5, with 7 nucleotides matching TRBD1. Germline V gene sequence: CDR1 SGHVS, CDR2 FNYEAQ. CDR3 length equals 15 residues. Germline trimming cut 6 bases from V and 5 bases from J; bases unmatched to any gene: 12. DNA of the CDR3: TGTGCCAGCAGTCTTCGACAGGGCCACATGGAGACCCAGTACTTC. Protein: CASSLRQGHMETQYF.

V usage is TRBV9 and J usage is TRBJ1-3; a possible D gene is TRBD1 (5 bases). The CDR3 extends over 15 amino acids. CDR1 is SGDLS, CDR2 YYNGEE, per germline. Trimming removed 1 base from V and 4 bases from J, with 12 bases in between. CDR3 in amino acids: CASSVTGTEGNTIYF. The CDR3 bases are TGTGCCAGCAGCGTAACAGGAACTGAAGGAAACACCATATATTTT. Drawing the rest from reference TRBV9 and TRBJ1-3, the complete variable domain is DSGVTQTPKHLITATGQRVTLRCSPRSGDLSVYWYQQSLDQGLQFLIQYYNGEERAKGNILERFSAQQFPDLHSELNLSSLELGDSALYFCASSVTGTEGNTIYFGEGSWLTVV.

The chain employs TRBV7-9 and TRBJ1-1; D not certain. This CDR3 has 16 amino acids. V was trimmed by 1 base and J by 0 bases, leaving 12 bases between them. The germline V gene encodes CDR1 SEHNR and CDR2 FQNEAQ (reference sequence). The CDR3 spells CASSLDYGDLNTEAFF. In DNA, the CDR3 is TGTGCCAGCAGCTTAGACTATGGCGACCTGAACACTGAAGCTTTCTTT. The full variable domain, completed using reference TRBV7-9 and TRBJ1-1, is DTGVSQNPRHKITKRGQNVTFRCDPISEHNRLYWYRQTLGQGPEFLTYFQNEAQLEKSRLLSDRFSAERPKGSFSTLEIQRTEQGDSAMYLCASSLDYGDLNTEAFFGQGTRLTVV.

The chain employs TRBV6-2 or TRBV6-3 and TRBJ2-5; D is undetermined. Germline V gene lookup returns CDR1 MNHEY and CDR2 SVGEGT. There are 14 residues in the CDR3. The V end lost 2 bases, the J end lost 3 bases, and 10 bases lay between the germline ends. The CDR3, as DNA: TGTGCCAGCAGTTACAGAGGCGGTGAAGAGACCCAGTACTTC. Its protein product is CASSYRGGEETQYF.

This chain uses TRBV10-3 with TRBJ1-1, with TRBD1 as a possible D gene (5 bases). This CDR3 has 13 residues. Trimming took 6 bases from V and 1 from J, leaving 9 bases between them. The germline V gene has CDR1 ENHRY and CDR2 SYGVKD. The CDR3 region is CAISLGQNTEAFF. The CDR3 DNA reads TGTGCCATCAGCCTCGGACAGAACACTGAAGCTTTCTTT.

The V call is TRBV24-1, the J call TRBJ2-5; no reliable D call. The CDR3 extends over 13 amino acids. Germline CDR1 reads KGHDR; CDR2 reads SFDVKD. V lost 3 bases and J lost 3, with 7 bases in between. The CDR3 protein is CATSDNSKETQYF. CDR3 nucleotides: TGTGCCACCAGTGATAACAGTAAAGAGACCCAGTACTTC.

The CDR3 sequence: CASSLMKRGTYTGELFF. The CDR3 DNA sequence: TGTGCCAGCAGTTTGATGAAGCGGGGGACCTACACCGGGGAGCTGTTTTTT. The chain uses TRBV27 and TRBJ2-2; 8 bases are shared with TRBD2. With V trimmed by 3 bases and J by 3 bases, 9 bases remained unmatched. CDR3 size: 17 residues. CDR1 is MNHEY and CDR2 is SMNVEV in the germline V gene (reference sequence).

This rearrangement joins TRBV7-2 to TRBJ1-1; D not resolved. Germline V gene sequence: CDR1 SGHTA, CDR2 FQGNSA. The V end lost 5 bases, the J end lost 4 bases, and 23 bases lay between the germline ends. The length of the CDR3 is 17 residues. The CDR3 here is CASSLRPGLEGGTEAFF. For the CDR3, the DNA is TGTGCCAGCAGCCTCCGTCCGGGCCTGGAGGGTGGCACTGAAGCTTTCTTT.

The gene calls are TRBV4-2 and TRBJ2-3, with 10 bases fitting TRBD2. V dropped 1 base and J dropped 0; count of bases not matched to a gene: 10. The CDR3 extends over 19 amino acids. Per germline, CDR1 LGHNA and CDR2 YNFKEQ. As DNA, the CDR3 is TGTGCCAGCAGCCAAGGAGATCGATTACTAGCGGGGAGCACAGATACGCAGTATTTT. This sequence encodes CASSQGDRLLAGSTDTQYF.

This chain's CDR3 is CASSPGLTDTQYF. As DNA, the CDR3 is TGTGCCAGCTCACCGGGACTAACAGATACGCAGTATTTT. This rearrangement joins TRBV18 to TRBJ2-3, with 7 bases fitting TRBD2. CDR1 and CDR2 (germline): KGHSH, LQKENI. The CDR3 is 13 amino acids. V lost 3 bases and J lost 3; bases outside the gene matches: 0.

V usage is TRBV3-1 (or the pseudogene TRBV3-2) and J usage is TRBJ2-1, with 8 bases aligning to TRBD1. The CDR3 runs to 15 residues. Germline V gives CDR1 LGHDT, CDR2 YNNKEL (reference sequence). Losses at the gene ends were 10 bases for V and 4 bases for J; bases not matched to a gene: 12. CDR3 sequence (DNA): TGTGCCATCCCCTCGGGGACAGGAATTTACAATGAGCAGTTCTTC. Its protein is CAIPSGTGIYNEQFF.

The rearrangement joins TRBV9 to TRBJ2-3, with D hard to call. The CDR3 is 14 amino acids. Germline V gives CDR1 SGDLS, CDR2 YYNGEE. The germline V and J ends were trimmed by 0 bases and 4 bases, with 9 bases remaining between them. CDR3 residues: CASSVGIAADTQYF. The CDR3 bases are TGTGCCAGCAGCGTAGGGATAGCAGCAGATACGCAGTATTTT.

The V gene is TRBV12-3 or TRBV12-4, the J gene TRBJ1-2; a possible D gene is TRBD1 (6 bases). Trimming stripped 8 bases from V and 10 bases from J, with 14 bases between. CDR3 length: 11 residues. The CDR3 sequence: CASGVDRSYTF. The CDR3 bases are TGTGCCAGCGGGGTAGACAGGTCCTACACCTTC.

The CDR3 region is CAWAASGISYEQYF. For the CDR3, the DNA is TGTGCCTGGGCGGCTAGCGGGATCTCCTACGAGCAGTACTTC. The chain recombines TRBV30 with TRBJ2-7; 9 nucleotides agree with TRBD2. CDR3 size: 14 residues. The V segment lost 5 bases and the J segment 0 bases; nucleotides outside the gene matches: 5. Germline-derived CDR1 and CDR2 are GTSNPN and SVGIG (reference sequence). Together with reference TRBV30 and TRBJ2-7, the CDR3 gives the full variable domain: SQTIHQWPATLVQPVGSPLSLECTVEGTSNPNLYWYRQAAGRGLQLLFYSVGIGQISSEVPQNLSASRPQDRQFILSSKKLLLSDSGFYLCAWAASGISYEQYFGPGTRLTVT.

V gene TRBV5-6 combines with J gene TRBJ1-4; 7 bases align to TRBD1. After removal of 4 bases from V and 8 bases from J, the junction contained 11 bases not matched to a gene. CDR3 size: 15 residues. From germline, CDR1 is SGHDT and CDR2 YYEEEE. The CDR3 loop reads CASSIGWTGGEKLFF. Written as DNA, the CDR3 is TGTGCCAGCAGCATTGGGTGGACAGGAGGGGAAAAACTGTTTTTT.

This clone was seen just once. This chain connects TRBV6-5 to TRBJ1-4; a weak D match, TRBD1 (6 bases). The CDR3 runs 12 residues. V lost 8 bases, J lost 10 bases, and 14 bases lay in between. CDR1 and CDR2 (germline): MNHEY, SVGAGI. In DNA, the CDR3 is TGTGCCAGCCAAGGGGGGGTCGGAAAACTGTTTTTT. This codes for CASQGGVGKLFF.

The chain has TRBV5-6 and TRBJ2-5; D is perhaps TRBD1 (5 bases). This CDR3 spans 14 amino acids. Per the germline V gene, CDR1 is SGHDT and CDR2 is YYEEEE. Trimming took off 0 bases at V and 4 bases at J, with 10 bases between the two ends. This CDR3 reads CASSLGQLAETQYF. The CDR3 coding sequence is TGTGCCAGCAGCTTGGGACAGTTAGCAGAGACCCAGTACTTC.